A selection of T cell receptor beta chains follows, all from one sample in a study of follicular helper T cells after annual influenza vaccination. The method was immunoSEQ multiplex PCR; TCRdb's version includes in-frame clones alone and lacks a portion of them. The sample includes 8,000 to 11,000 clones, 83% of them seen just once. The source was CXCR5- memory CD4+ T cells sorted from blood, collected 7 days after influenza vaccination. The origin of the receptors is an adult who received the influenza vaccine. Both conserved end residues are part of each CDR3. Each record gives: D gene, V gene, J gene, CDR3 length, CDR3 protein. A D gene is named only where the DNA matches it firmly.

D: .; V: TRBV30; J: TRBJ1-6; length: 15; CDR3: CAWSVPFAYNSPLHF
D: TRBD2; V: TRBV7-2; J: TRBJ2-7; length: 17; CDR3: CASSLVGASGGFWEQYF
D: TRBD1; V: TRBV7-8; J: TRBJ1-2; length: 16; CDR3: CASSGRGQGPKGGYTF
D: .; V: TRBV5-6; J: TRBJ2-5; length: 15; CDR3: CASSLKRGSGETQYF
D: TRBD1; V: TRBV29-1; J: TRBJ1-2; length: 14; CDR3: CSVVPGTGGYGYTF
D: TRBD1; V: TRBV19; J: TRBJ1-6; length: 13; CDR3: CASSTPSGTVLHF
D: .; V: TRBV6-5; J: TRBJ2-3; length: 16; CDR3: CASSYSVSPSTDTQYF
D: TRBD2; V: TRBV14; J: TRBJ2-1; length: 18; CDR3: CASSQEEGLAGYYNEQFF
D: .; V: TRBV27; J: TRBJ1-2; length: 13; CDR3: CASSVRLNYGYTF
D: .; V: TRBV30; J: TRBJ1-1; length: 11; CDR3: CAWSRDIEAFF
D: .; V: TRBV19; J: TRBJ2-2; length: 15; CDR3: CASTPLEGDTGELFF
D: TRBD2; V: TRBV7-2; J: TRBJ2-5; length: 17; CDR3: CASRAGTSGGLQETQYF
D: TRBD1; V: TRBV7-2; J: TRBJ1-1; length: 15; CDR3: CASADSQGANTEAFF
D: .; V: TRBV28; J: TRBJ1-2; length: 15; CDR3: CASSEQGLYNYGYTF
D: TRBD1; V: TRBV18; J: TRBJ2-3; length: 14; CDR3: CASSQGQVTDTQYF
D: TRBD2; V: TRBV19; J: TRBJ2-1; length: 16; CDR3: CASSKSWRGRYNEQFF
D: TRBD1; V: TRBV6-1; J: TRBJ1-5; length: 13; CDR3: CASRGTGNQPQHF
D: .; V: TRBV7-9; J: TRBJ1-2; length: 14; CDR3: CASSLEAGAYGYTF
D: .; V: TRBV7-9; J: TRBJ2-3; length: 15; CDR3: CASSLGIGGTDTQYF
D: .; V: TRBV11-2; J: TRBJ1-5; length: 15; CDR3: CTSSLGGRGNQPQHF
D: .; V: TRBV7-9; J: TRBJ2-7; length: 17; CDR3: CASSLDRSTPMAYEQYF
D: .; V: TRBV2; J: TRBJ1-6; length: 12; CDR3: CASEAGNSPLHF
D: .; V: TRBV7-2; J: TRBJ1-6; length: 15; CDR3: CASRLNFPLGSPLHF
D: TRBD2; V: TRBV7-8; J: TRBJ2-7; length: 14; CDR3: CASSQGLLTYEQYF
D: .; V: TRBV6-1; J: TRBJ2-2; length: 15; CDR3: CASRNIGTGTGELFF
D: TRBD1; V: TRBV19; J: TRBJ1-5; length: 14; CDR3: CASSTGQGNQPQHF
D: .; V: TRBV27; J: TRBJ2-7; length: 15; CDR3: CASSLKPTEAYEQYF
D: .; V: TRBV19; J: TRBJ1-6; length: 16; CDR3: CASSIAGGRRDSPLHF
D: .; V: TRBV19; J: TRBJ2-7; length: 11; CDR3: CASSRGYEQYF
D: .; V: TRBV7-8; J: TRBJ2-7; length: 14; CDR3: CASSLVPGAYEQYF
D: TRBD1; V: TRBV4-3; J: TRBJ2-6; length: 18; CDR3: CASSQGQGPYSGANVLTF
D: TRBD1; V: TRBV5-5; J: TRBJ1-4; length: 16; CDR3: CASSLTRTGANEKLFF
D: TRBD1; V: TRBV28; J: TRBJ1-2; length: 18; CDR3: CASSSPPGQGVSNYGYTF
D: .; V: TRBV4-3; J: TRBJ1-3; length: 17; CDR3: CASSQKPPSSSGNTIYF
D: .; V: TRBV28; J: TRBJ1-2; length: 14; CDR3: CASSFGQPNYGYTF
D: TRBD1; V: TRBV14; J: TRBJ2-3; length: 14; CDR3: CASSSTGGTDTQYF
D: .; V: TRBV6-1; J: TRBJ1-2; length: 14; CDR3: CASSEEPVSSGYTF
D: .; V: TRBV27; J: TRBJ1-1; length: 13; CDR3: CASSLSMNTEAFF
D: .; V: TRBV21-1; J: TRBJ1-5; length: 16; CDR3: CASSGEDRDSNQPQHF
D: .; V: TRBV28; J: TRBJ1-4; length: 14; CDR3: CASSLSAGDEKLFF